This T cell receptor (beta chain) was sequenced for a study of shared clonotypes between healthy human individuals. At the level of the study: Three plates each covered CD4 naive and memory; CD8 naive two, CD8 memory one.

Positive CCR7 selection of CD45RO-negative cells yielded the naive CD8 cells, and terminally differentiated effector memory CD45RA+ cells were excluded. Study outcomes and limitations: With few donors, the genetic and exposure-history diversity represented was limited. The sole specimen, blood, was sampled, and tissue repertoires likely differ.

Here immunoSEQ multiplex PCR was the method, and the copy in TCRdb shows in-frame clones only, minus some. The data hold around 1.9 million clones, with approximately 92% observed a single time. Concerning this clone: The antigen remains unidentified.

From germline, CDR1 is MNHEY and CDR2 SMNVEV (reference sequence). V was trimmed by 7 bases and J by 6 bases, leaving 17 bases between them. CDR3 length: 14 residues. The source of this sequence is a man aged 18 to 30 in good health. Some clones in this sample may be carry-over from other donors' samples. Sample: naive CD8+ T cells from PBMCs. This rearrangement joins TRBV27 to TRBJ2-3; D unresolved. The DNA of the CDR3 is TGTGCCAGCACGTCGTTAAGGGAAGGGGATACGCAGTATTTT. Translated: CASTSLREGDTQYF.